This T cell receptor (beta chain) was obtained from a study of PD-1 blockade in classical Hodgkin lymphoma. No patient escaped relapse after autologous stem cell transplantation, and brentuximab vedotin exposure varied. Profiling relied on immunoSEQ multiplex PCR, and the TCRdb table lists in-frame clones only, not all of them. In the table there are about 17,000 clones, approximately 68% of which are singletons. Judged by abundance, this clone is medium-sized (0.01 to 0.1%). This sample includes further DNA sequences coding for the same CDR3. From germline, CDR1 is MGHRA and CDR2 YSYEKL. The CDR3 consists of 14 residues. After removal of 3 bases from V and 5 bases from J, the junction contained 5 bases not matched to a gene.

The TCR sequence derives from a human donor with classical Hodgkin lymphoma. This specimen consisted of peripheral blood mononuclear cells (PBMCs), obtained before the second cycle of nivolumab. This chain connects TRBV4-1 to TRBJ1-1, with 8 bases matching TRBD1. The CDR3, as DNA: TGCGCCAGCAGCCAGGACAGGGAGGGGACTGAAGCTTTCTTT. It is translated as CASSQDREGTEAFF.